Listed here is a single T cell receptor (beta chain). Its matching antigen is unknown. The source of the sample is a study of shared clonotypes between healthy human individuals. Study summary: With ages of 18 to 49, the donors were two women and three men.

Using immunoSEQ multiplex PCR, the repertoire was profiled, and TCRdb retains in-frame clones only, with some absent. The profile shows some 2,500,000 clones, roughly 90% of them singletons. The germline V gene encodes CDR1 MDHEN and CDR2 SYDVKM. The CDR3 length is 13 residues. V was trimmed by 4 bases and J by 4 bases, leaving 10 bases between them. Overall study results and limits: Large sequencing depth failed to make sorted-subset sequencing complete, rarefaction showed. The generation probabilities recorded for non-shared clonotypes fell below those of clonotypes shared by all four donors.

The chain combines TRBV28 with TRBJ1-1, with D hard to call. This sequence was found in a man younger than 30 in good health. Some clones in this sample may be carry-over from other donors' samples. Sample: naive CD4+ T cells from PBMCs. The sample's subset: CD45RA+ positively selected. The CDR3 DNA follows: TGTGCCAGCAGTTACGGTTCACCCACTGAAGCTTTCTTT. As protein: CASSYGSPTEAFF.